Described below is a single TCR beta chain sequence and its context. What it binds is not known. In the PCR, 60 Vbeta and 13 Jbeta primers were used. The method was immunoSEQ multiplex PCR; TCRdb's version includes in-frame clones alone and lacks a portion of them. The sample shows hundreds of thousands of clones, approximately 81% of them seen only once. The CDR3 length is 19 residues. The sample originates from a study of cytomegalovirus exposure and HLA in healthy donors. Findings of the study overall: In a later analysis, common viral pathogens appeared linked to several of the most significant clusters.

The genes are TRBV12-1 and TRBJ2-1; the table's D gene call, TRBD2, was not cross checked with the DNA. TRBV12-1 is a pseudogene segment. The clonotype was recovered from a girl aged 2 to 10 in good health and CMV-seronegative. Specimen: PBMCs. As DNA, the CDR3 is TGTGCCAGCAGCTTTGCGGGACTAGCGGGAGTCGGTTTTGTCAATGAGCAGTTCTTC. Translating gives CASSFAGLAGVGFVNEQFF.